This T cell receptor (beta chain) stems from a study of neurological immune-mediated disorders. cDNA synthesis was performed by 5'RACE with 10-nucleotide random UMIs. From 15-18 subjects, each sequencing run yielded over 170 million TCR-beta sequences. In TCRdb, the 5' RACE reads were re-called with MiXCR into one record per CDR3 protein. The data show about 36,000 distinct CDR3 sequences, roughly 10% seen once. The CDR3 contains 14 residues. Deletions cut 0 bases from V and 10 bases from J, with 15 bases between. Germline V gene data show CDR1 as MGHRA and CDR2 as YSYEKL. Findings of the study overall: None of the CDR3 amino acid sequences found in expanded clones was shared across subjects. This suggests that the TCR-beta repertoires were private in all groups. Healthy controls had more TCR clonal expansion than multiple sclerosis, which showed the least, whereas HTLV-1-associated myelopathy showed the most.

The time point was: technical triplicate 1. This clonotype came up many times. Its antigen is currently unknown. What was sequenced was PBMCs. The source of this sequence is a man aged 55 to 70 with HTLV-1-associated myelopathy (HAM/TSP). V gene TRBV4-1 combines with J gene TRBJ1-1; D uncertain. CDR3: CASSQEAQSLGAFF. The CDR3 bases are TGCGCCAGCAGCCAAGAAGCCCAGAGCCTAGGAGCTTTCTTT.